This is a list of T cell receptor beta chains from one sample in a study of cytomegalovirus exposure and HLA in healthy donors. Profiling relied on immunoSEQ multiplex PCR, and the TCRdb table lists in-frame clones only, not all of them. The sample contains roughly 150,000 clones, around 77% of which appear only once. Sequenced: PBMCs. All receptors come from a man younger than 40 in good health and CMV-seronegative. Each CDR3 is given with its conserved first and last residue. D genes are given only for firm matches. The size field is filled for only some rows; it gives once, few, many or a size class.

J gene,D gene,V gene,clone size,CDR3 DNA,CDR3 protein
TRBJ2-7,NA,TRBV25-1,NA,TGTGCCAGCAGCGGGGGAACAGGTTACGAGCAGTACTTC,CASSGGTGYEQYF
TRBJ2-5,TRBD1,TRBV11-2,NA,TGTGCCAGCAGCTTGGGGGACAGGGGCCTCCAAGAGACCCAGTACTTC,CASSLGDRGLQETQYF
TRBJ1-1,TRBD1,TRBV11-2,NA,TGTGCCAGCAGCTTCACAGGGGTAACTGAAGCTTTCTTT,CASSFTGVTEAFF
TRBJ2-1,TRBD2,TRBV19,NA,TGTGCCAGTAGTATTAGCGGGAGCTCCTACAATGAGCAGTTCTTC,CASSISGSSYNEQFF
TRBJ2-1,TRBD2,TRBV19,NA,TGTGCCAGTAGTTTCTTAGCGGGAGGGCTTAATGAGCAGTTCTTC,CASSFLAGGLNEQFF
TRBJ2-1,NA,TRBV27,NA,TGTGCCAGCAGTTGGAGTGGGAGCTCCTACAATGAGCAGTTCTTC,CASSWSGSSYNEQFF
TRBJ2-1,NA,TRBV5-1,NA,TGCGCCAGCAGCTTCCGGGACTTCAATGAGCAGTTCTTC,CASSFRDFNEQFF
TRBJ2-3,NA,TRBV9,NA,TGTGCCAGCAGCCCCCGTCAGGGAAGAGTCACAGATACGCAGTATTTT,CASSPRQGRVTDTQYF
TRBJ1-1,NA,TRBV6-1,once,TGTGCCAGCAGTGAGCACAGGGTAACTGAAGCTTTCTTT,CASSEHRVTEAFF
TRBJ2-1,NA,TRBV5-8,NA,TGTGCCAGCAGCTTAGCAGGGTCGCAGTTCTTC,CASSLAGSQFF
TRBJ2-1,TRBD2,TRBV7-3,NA,TGTGCCAGCAGCTGGTCGGGACTAGCGGGAGATGAGCAGTTCTTC,CASSWSGLAGDEQFF
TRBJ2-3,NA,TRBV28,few,TGTGCCAGCAGTTTAGGGACACCCAGCACAGATACGCAGTATTTT,CASSLGTPSTDTQYF
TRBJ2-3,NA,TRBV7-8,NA,TGTGCCAGCAGCGCGACAAGATTTAACACAGATACGCAGTATTTT,CASSATRFNTDTQYF
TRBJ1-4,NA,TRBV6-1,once,TGTGCCAGCACAACTTTGGGGGGGCCGTGGATGGGACTGTTTTTT,CASTTLGGPWMGLFF
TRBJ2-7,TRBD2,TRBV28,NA,TGTGCCAGCAGCCTCGGAGCTAGCGGGTATCTCCTACGCGACGAGCAGTACTTC,CASSLGASGYLLRDEQYF
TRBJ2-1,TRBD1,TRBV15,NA,TGTGCCACCAGCAGAACCATGGGATACAGGGGGAATGAGCAGTTCTTC,CATSRTMGYRGNEQFF